The T cell receptor (beta chain) under discussion was sequenced for a study of shared clonotypes between healthy human individuals. Study results and limitations: Sampling used blood alone; tissue repertoires probably differ. Naive subsets generally had larger estimated richness than memory subsets. The rarefaction results pointed to incomplete sorted-subset sequencing despite large depth.

Per germline, CDR1 GTSNPN and CDR2 SVGIG (reference sequence). The CDR3 is 14 residues long. The V and J ends lost 3 bases and 0 bases respectively, with 11 bases between them. Only in-frame clones appear in the TCRdb table, and some are missing; sequencing was by immunoSEQ multiplex PCR. The sample yields under 2,500,000 clones, approximately 95% seen once. The investigators split CD4+ cells into a CD45RA+ naive subset and a CD45RA-negative memory subset. With respect to this clone: Antigen specificity is unknown.

The gene calls are TRBV30 and TRBJ1-2, with D possibly being TRBD1 (6 bases). Sequenced input: naive CD4+ T cells sorted from blood. Subset: CD45RA+ positively selected. This clonotype was sampled from a man aged 18 to 29 in good health. CDR3 sequence reads: CAWRPGEANYGYTF. The CDR3, as DNA: TGTGCCTGGAGACCAGGGGAAGCTAACTATGGCTACACCTTC. Complete variable domain (other parts from reference TRBV30 and TRBJ1-2): SQTIHQWPATLVQPVGSPLSLECTVEGTSNPNLYWYRQAAGRGLQLLFYSVGIGQISSEVPQNLSASRPQDRQFILSSKKLLLSDSGFYLCAWRPGEANYGYTFGSGTRLTVV.